These 14 T cell receptor beta chains were sequenced from one sample in a study of control samples from healthy donors and cancer patients. Sequencing was performed with immunoSEQ multiplex PCR; in TCRdb, only in-frame clones are kept and a portion is missing. The sample shows more than 45,000 clones, about 91% of them seen only once. Sequenced input: PBMCs. Receptors were obtained from a man aged 25-40 years with colorectal cancer.

The chain combines TRBV18 with TRBJ1-5; D gene ambiguous. V was pared by 6 bases and J by 5 bases, with 11 bases between. This CDR3 is 13 amino acids long. CDR1 and CDR2 from the germline V gene are KGHSH and LQKENI. CDR3 sequence: CASSLTRDQPQHF. The CDR3 bases are TGTGCCAGCTCCCTCACGCGAGATCAGCCCCAGCATTTT.

The chain is built from TRBV3-1 (or the pseudogene TRBV3-2) and TRBJ1-5, with no clear D. The germline V gene has CDR1 LGHDT and CDR2 YNNKEL (reference sequence). The CDR3 has 13 residues. The V end was cut by 4 bases, the J end by 4 bases, with 8 bases between. The CDR3 loop is CASSLDLNQPQHF. The CDR3 region has the DNA TGTGCCAGCAGCCTGGACCTGAATCAGCCCCAGCATTTT.

In this sample, this clone turned up once. CDR3 in DNA: TGTGCCAGCAGCCCCGGACCGGGATTTGGCTCAGATACGCAGTATTTT. Protein product: CASSPGPGFGSDTQYF. The chain uses TRBV6-4 and TRBJ2-3; possible D gene TRBD2, 5 bases. The CDR3 is made up of 16 amino acids. Germline V gives CDR1 MRHNA, CDR2 SNTAGT. Trimming pared 6 bases from V and 4 bases from J, leaving 20 bases between.

The V call is TRBV6-2 or TRBV6-3, the J call TRBJ2-1; 7 nucleotides align to TRBD2. This CDR3 is 15 amino acids long. V lost 4 bases and J lost 4; bases outside the gene matches: 7. The germline gives CDR1 MNHEY, CDR2 SVGEGT. The CDR3 loop is CASSWGGGAYNEQFF. The DNA for the CDR3 is TGTGCCAGCAGTTGGGGCGGGGGAGCATACAATGAGCAGTTCTTC.

The gene calls are TRBV7-2 and TRBJ2-5; 8 nucleotides agree with TRBD2. V lost 5 bases, J lost 5 bases, and 7 bases stayed unmatched. CDR1 and CDR2 from the germline V gene are SGHTA and FQGNSA. The CDR3 covers 14 residues. CDR3 in DNA: TGTGCCAGCAGCGGCGGGGGGTTGGGTGAGACCCAGTACTTC. As protein: CASSGGGLGETQYF.

The chain recombines TRBV11-2 with TRBJ1-4; D uncertain. This CDR3 is built from 17 residues. Germline CDR1 reads SGHAT; CDR2 reads FQNNGV. The ends were cut back, 3 bases at V and 3 bases at J, with 17 bases in the middle. CDR3 DNA sequence: TGTGCCAGCAGCTTTCTCACCGAGATGGCTGCTAATGAAAAACTGTTTTTT. Its protein product is CASSFLTEMAANEKLFF.

The chain employs TRBV9 and TRBJ2-2; TRBD1 matches 7 bases. The CDR3 has 15 amino acids. J lost 2 bases, V lost 4 bases, and 5 bases had no gene match. Germline V gene data show CDR1 as SGDLS and CDR2 as YYNGEE. CDR3 in amino acids: CASSRGQLNTGELFF. The CDR3 DNA follows: TGTGCCAGCAGCAGGGGACAGCTCAACACCGGGGAGCTGTTTTTT.

This chain connects TRBV24-1 to TRBJ2-3, with 10 bases aligning to TRBD2. CDR1 and CDR2 (germline): KGHDR, SFDVKD. CDR3 length: 15 residues. V gave up 5 bases and J gave up 2 bases; unmatched junction bases: 3. The CDR3 spells CATSGLAGYTDTQYF. DNA for the CDR3: TGTGCCACCAGTGGACTAGCGGGTTACACAGATACGCAGTATTTT.

The chain couples TRBV5-1 to TRBJ2-3, with a weak D call TRBD2 (6 bases). The ends were cut back, 5 bases at V and 0 bases at J, with 10 bases in the middle. This CDR3 spans 14 amino acids. Germline CDR1 reads SGHRS; CDR2 reads YFSETQ. CDR3 region: CASRTGTSTDTQYF. In DNA, the CDR3 is TGCGCCAGCAGAACCGGGACTAGCACAGATACGCAGTATTTT.

CDR3 sequence reads: CASSWTGLAYEQYF. As DNA, the CDR3 is TGCGCCAGCAGCTGGACAGGGTTGGCCTACGAGCAGTACTTC. The chain links TRBV5-1 to TRBJ2-7; 8 nucleotides align to TRBD1. V was pared by 3 bases and J by 2 bases, with 4 bases of the junction left unmatched. The CDR3 runs to 14 residues. CDR1 is SGHRS and CDR2 is YFSETQ in the germline V gene.

V gene TRBV30 combines with J gene TRBJ1-2; D gene ambiguous. From germline, CDR1 is GTSNPN and CDR2 SVGIG (reference sequence). Trimming shortened V by 0 bases and J by 3 bases, and 14 bases separated the two germline ends. This CDR3 region has 15 residues. CDR3 amino acids: CAWSVGRRVDYGYTF. CDR3 nucleotide sequence: TGTGCCTGGAGTGTGGGCCGACGCGTCGACTATGGCTACACCTTC.

V and J are TRBV25-1 and TRBJ1-3; no definite D call. This CDR3 comprises 15 residues. The germline CDR1 and CDR2 sequences are MGHDK and SYGVNS. Between the trimmed V and J ends, which lost 1 base and 1 base, there was a span of 8 bases. The CDR3 region is CASSELGPSGNTIYF. In DNA form, the CDR3 reads TGTGCCAGCAGTGAATTAGGTCCGTCTGGAAACACCATATATTTT. The complete variable domain, with remaining parts taken from reference TRBV25-1 and TRBJ1-3, reads EADIYQTPRYLVIGTGKKITLECSQTMGHDKMYWYQQDPGMELHLIHYSYGVNSTEKGDLSSESTVSRIRTEHFPLTLESARPSHTSQYLCASSELGPSGNTIYFGEGSWLTVV.

There are a few counts of this clone. This chain joins TRBV5-4 and TRBJ1-6; D gene uncertain. This CDR3 contains 18 residues. Germline CDR1 and CDR2: SGHNT and YYREEE (reference sequence). V was cut by 4 bases and J by 3 bases, with 20 bases left in between. CDR3 DNA: TGTGCCAGCAGCCATACCACAAGGGCAAGTTACTATAATTCACCCCTCCACTTT. It is translated as CASSHTTRASYYNSPLHF.

The gene calls are TRBV2 and TRBJ1-2; weak D call: TRBD1 (5 bases). Per the germline V gene, CDR1 is SNHLY and CDR2 is FYNNEI. The CDR3 runs to 15 residues. V lost 2 bases, J lost 4 bases, and 14 bases lay in between. The CDR3 loop reads CASSENGGGLYGYTF. As DNA, the CDR3 is TGTGCCAGCAGTGAAAACGGGGGAGGGCTCTATGGCTACACCTTC.